This TCR beta chain comes out of a study of T cells after yellow fever vaccination. This clonotype was seen many times. The antigen remains undetermined. 5'RACE template switching generated TCR cDNA, adding a universal primer site and UMIs. Via MiXCR, TCRdb re-called the 5' RACE reads, giving one row per CDR3 protein. The sample lists some 600,000 distinct CDR3 sequences; more than 9% were seen once. Points from the study as a whole: Subsequent to the booster, the majority of primary-vaccination clones reappeared (under 98% CD4, approximately 90% CD8).

Sequencing was performed on PBMCs, taken on the day of the yellow fever booster vaccination. The clonotype was recovered from a man aged 30 to 39 who received the YFV17D yellow fever vaccine.

As DNA, the CDR3 is TGTGCCAGCAGTCCGGGCGACCAAGAGACCCAGTACTTC. Translation: CASSPGDQETQYF. The rearrangement joins TRBV27 to TRBJ2-5; D is ambiguous. The CDR3 is made up of 13 amino acids. Trimming took off 5 bases at V and 0 bases at J, with 7 bases between the two ends. Germline CDR1 MNHEY, CDR2 SMNVEV (reference sequence).